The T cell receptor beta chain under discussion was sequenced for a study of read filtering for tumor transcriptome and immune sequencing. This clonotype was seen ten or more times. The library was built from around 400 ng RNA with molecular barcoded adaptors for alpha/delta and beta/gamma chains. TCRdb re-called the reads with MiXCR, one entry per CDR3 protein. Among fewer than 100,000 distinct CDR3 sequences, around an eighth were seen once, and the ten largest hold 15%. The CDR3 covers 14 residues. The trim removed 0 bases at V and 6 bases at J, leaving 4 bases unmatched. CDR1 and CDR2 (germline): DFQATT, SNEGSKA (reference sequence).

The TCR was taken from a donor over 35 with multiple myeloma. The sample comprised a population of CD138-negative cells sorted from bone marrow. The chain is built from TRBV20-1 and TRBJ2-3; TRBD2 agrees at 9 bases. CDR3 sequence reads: CSARDGLAGDTQYF. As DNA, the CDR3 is TGCAGTGCTAGAGATGGGCTAGCGGGGGATACGCAGTATTTT.